The next 5 T cell receptor beta chains were all read from a single sample in a study of blood T cell repertoires in COVID-19. Only in-frame clones appear in the TCRdb table, and some are missing; sequencing was by immunoSEQ multiplex PCR. The sample lists about 180,000 clones; approximately 85% were seen once. Sample: PBMCs or T cells enriched from blood (not recorded which). These receptors all come from a man aged 40-49 years who had recovered from COVID-19.

The chain links TRBV29-1 to TRBJ1-2; D gene unclear. Germline V CDR1 and CDR2: SQVTM, ANQGSEA. The CDR3 has 13 residues. Trimming took off 0 bases at V and 4 bases at J, with 9 bases between the two ends. This CDR3 is CSVEDRGGYGYTF. The CDR3 DNA reads TGCAGCGTTGAAGATCGAGGAGGCTATGGCTACACCTTC.

The chain carries TRBV18 and TRBJ1-5; tentative D call: TRBD1 (6 bases). Trimming cost V 5 bases and J 3 bases, with 8 bases left between them. This CDR3 contains 13 residues. Germline assignment: CDR1 KGHSH and CDR2 LQKENI. In DNA, the CDR3 is TGTGCCAGCTCATGGACAGACAATCAGCCCCAGCATTTT. This translates into CASSWTDNQPQHF.

This chain links TRBV6-5 with TRBJ1-2; possibly TRBD1 for D (6 bases). CDR1 and CDR2 (germline): MNHEY, SVGAGI. This CDR3 contains 13 residues. The V gene lost 8 bases and the J gene lost 1 base, with 11 bases spanning the gap. The CDR3 DNA is TGTGCCAGCCAGGGGAGGGGTAACTATGGCTACACCTTC. Its translation: CASQGRGNYGYTF.

DNA for the CDR3: TGTGCCATCAGTGAAGGAACAGGGAACTACGAGCAGTACTTC. This sequence encodes CAISEGTGNYEQYF. This sequence joins TRBV10-3 and TRBJ2-7; possibly TRBD1 for D (6 bases). Per germline, CDR1 ENHRY and CDR2 SYGVKD. This CDR3 has 14 residues. Trimming left V 3 bases short and J 3 bases short, with 12 bases between.

The rearrangement joins TRBV19 to TRBJ1-6, with D maybe TRBD1 (5 bases). This CDR3 spans 14 amino acids. The germline V gene has CDR1 LNHDA and CDR2 SQIVND (reference sequence). V dropped 0 bases and J dropped 7 bases, with 7 bases sitting between them. The DNA for the CDR3 is TGTGCCAGTAGTATAGAAGGGGCCAATTCACCCCTCCACTTT. It is translated as CASSIEGANSPLHF.